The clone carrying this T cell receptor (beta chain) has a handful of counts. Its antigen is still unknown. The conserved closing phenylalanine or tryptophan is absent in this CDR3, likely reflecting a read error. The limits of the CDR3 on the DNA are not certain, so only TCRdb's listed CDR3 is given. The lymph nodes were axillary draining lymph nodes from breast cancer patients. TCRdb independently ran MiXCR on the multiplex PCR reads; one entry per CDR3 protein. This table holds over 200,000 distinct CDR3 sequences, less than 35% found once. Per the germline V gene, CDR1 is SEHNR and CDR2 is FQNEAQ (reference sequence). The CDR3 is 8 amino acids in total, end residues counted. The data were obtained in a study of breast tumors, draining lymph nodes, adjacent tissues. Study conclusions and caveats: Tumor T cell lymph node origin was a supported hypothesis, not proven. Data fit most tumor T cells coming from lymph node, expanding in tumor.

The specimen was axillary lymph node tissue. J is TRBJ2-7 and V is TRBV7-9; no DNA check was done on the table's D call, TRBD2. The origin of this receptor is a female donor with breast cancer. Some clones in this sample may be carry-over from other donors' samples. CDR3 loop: CASSLGLG.